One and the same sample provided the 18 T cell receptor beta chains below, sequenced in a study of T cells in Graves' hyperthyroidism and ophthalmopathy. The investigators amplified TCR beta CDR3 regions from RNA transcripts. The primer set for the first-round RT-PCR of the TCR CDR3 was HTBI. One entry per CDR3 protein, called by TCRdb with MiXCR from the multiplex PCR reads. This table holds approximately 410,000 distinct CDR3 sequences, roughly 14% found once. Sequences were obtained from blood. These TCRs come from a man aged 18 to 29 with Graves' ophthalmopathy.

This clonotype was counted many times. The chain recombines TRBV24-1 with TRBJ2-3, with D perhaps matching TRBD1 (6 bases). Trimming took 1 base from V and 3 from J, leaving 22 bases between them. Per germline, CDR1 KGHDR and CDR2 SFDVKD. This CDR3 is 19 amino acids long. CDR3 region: CATSDLGTRGLIKTDTQYF. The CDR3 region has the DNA TGTGCCACCAGTGATTTAGGGACCAGGGGTCTGATCAAAACAGATACGCAGTATTTT.

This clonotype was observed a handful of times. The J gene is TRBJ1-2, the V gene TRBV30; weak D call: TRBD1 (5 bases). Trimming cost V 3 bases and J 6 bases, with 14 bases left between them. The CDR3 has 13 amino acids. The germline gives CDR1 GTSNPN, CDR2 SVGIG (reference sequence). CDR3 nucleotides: TGTGCCTGGAGGGGGGGGTGGGCTGATGGCTACACCTTC. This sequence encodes CAWRGGWADGYTF.

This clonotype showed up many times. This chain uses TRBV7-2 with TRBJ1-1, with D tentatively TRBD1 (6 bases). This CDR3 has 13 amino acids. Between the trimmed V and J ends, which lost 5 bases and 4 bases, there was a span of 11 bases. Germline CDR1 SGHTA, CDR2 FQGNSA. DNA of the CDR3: TGTGCCAGCAGCCGGACAGTGGGCACTGAAGCTTTCTTT. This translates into CASSRTVGTEAFF.

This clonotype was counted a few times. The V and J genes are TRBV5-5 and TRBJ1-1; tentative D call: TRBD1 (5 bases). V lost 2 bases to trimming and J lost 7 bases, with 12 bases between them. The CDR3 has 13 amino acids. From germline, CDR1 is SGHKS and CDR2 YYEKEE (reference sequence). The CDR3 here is CASSFGALGEAFF. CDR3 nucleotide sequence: TGTGCCAGCAGCTTTGGGGCCCTAGGTGAAGCTTTCTTT.

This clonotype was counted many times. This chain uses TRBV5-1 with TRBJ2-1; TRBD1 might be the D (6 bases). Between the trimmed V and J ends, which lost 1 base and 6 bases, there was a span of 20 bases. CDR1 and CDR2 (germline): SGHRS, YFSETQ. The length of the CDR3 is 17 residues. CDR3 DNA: TGCGCCAGCAGCTTGCGTCTGGATACAGGGAAGGGCAATGAGCAGTTCTTC. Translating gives CASSLRLDTGKGNEQFF.

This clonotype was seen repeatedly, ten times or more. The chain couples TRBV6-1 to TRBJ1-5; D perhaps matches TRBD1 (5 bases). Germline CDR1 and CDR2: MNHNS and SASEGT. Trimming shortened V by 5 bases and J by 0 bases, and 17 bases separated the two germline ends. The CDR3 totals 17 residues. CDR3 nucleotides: TGTGCCAGCAGTTCGAACTTACCAGGGTATAGCAATCAGCCCCAGCATTTT. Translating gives CASSSNLPGYSNQPQHF.

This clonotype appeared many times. The CDR3 DNA reads as TGCGCCAGCAGCTTGGCCGGGGCCGACGAAGCTTTCTTT. Amino acids: CASSLAGADEAFF. The genes are TRBV5-1 and TRBJ1-1; D possibly corresponds to TRBD1 (5 bases). This CDR3 comprises 13 residues. The V and J ends lost 0 bases and 8 bases respectively, with 11 bases between them. Germline CDR1 SGHRS, CDR2 YFSETQ.

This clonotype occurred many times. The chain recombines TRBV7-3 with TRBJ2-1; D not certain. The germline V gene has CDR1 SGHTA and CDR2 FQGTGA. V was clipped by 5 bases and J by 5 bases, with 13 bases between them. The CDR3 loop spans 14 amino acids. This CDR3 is CASSTQALHNEQFF. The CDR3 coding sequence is TGTGCCAGCAGCACCCAGGCGCTACACAATGAGCAGTTCTTC.

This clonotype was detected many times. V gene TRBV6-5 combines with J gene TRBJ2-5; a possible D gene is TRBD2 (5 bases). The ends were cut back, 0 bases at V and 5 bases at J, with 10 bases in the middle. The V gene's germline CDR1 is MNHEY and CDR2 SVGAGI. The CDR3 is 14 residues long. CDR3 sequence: CASSYSRSGETQYF. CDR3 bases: TGTGCCAGCAGTTACTCGAGGTCGGGGGAGACCCAGTACTTC.

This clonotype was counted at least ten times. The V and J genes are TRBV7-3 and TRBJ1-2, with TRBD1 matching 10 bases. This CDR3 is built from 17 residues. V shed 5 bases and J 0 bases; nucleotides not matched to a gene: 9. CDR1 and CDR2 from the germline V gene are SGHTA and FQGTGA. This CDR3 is CASSPSGTGASNYGYTF. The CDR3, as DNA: TGTGCCAGCAGCCCGTCCGGGACAGGGGCCTCTAACTATGGCTACACCTTC.

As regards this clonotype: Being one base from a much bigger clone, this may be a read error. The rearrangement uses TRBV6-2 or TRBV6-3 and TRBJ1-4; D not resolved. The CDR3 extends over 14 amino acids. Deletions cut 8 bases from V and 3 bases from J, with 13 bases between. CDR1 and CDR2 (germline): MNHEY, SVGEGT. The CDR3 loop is CASPQSRPNEKLFF. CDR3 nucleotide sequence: TGTGCCAGCCCACAGTCCCGTCCTAATGAAAAACTGTTTTTT.

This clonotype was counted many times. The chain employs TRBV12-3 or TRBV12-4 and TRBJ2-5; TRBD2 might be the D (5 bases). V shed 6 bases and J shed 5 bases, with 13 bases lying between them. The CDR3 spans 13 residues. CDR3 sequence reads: CASRPLARETQYF. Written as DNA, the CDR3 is TGTGCCAGCAGACCCCTAGCCAGGGAGACCCAGTACTTC.

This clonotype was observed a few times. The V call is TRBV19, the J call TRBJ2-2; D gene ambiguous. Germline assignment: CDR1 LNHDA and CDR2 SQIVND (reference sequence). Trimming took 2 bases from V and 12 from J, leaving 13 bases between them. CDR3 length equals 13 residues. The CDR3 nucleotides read TGTGCCAGTAGTATAATTAGCTCCCCACAGCTGTTTTTT. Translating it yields CASSIISSPQLFF.

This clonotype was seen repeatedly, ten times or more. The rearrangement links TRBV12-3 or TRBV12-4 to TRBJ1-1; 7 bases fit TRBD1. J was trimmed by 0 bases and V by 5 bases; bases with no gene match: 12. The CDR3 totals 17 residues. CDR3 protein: CASSPRPGTDMNTEAFF. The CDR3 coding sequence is TGTGCCAGCAGTCCCCGCCCCGGGACAGATATGAACACTGAAGCTTTCTTT.

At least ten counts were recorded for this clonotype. The CDR3 DNA reads TGCAGCGTTGAGGCCCGGACACGGGGCTATGGCTACACCTTC. Translation gives CSVEARTRGYGYTF. The genes are TRBV29-1 and TRBJ1-2; weak D call: TRBD1 (5 bases). Between the trimmed V and J ends, which lost 3 bases and 4 bases, there was a span of 15 bases. This CDR3 is 14 amino acids long. CDR1 and CDR2 (germline): SQVTM, ANQGSEA.

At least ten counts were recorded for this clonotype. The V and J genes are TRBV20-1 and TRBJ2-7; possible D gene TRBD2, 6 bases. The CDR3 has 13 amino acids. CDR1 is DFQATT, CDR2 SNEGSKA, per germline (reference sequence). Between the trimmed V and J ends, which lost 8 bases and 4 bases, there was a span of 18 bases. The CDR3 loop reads CSQTGPAGYEQYF. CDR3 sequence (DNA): TGCAGTCAAACGGGGCCCGCGGGGTACGAGCAGTACTTC.

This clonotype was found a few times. The CDR3 DNA sequence: TGCAGTGCTAGAAGACAGAGCTCTGGAAACACCATATATTTT. Its protein is CSARRQSSGNTIYF. This rearrangement joins TRBV20-1 to TRBJ1-3, with D maybe TRBD1 (5 bases). The germline gives CDR1 DFQATT, CDR2 SNEGSKA (reference sequence). The V gene lost 2 bases and the J gene lost 0 bases, with 8 bases spanning the gap. The CDR3 spans 14 residues.

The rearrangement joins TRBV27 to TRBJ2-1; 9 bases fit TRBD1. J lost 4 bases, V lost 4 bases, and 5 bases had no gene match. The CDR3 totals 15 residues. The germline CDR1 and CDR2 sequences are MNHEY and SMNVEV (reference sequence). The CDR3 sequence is CASSYGQGSYNEQFF. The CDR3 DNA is TGTGCCAGCAGTTACGGACAGGGGAGTTACAATGAGCAGTTCTTC.